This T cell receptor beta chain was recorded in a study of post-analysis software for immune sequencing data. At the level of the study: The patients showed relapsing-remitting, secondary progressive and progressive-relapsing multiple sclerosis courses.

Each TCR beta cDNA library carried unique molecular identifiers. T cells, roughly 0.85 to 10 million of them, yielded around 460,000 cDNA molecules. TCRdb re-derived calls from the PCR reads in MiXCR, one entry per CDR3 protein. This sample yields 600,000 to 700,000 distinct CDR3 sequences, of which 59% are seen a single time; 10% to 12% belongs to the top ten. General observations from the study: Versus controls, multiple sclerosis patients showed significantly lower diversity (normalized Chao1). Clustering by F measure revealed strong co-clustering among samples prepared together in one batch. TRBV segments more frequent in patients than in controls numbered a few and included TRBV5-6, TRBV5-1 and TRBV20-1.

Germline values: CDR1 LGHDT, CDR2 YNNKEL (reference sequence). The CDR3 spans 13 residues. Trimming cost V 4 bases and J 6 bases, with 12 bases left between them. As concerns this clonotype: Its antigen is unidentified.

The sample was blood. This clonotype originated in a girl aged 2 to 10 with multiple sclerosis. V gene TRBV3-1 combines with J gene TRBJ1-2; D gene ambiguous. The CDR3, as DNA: TGTGCCAGCAGCCCGTATCCGGGGAATGGCTACACCTTC. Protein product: CASSPYPGNGYTF.